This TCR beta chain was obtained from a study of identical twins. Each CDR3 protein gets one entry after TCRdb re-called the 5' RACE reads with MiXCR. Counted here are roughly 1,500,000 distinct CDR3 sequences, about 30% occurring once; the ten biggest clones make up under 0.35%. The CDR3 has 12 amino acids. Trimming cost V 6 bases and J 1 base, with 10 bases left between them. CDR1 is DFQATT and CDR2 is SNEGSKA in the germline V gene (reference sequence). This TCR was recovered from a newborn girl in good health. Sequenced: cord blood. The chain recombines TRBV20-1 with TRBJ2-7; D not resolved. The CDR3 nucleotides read TGCAGTGCCGCCTGGGATTCCTACGAGCAGTACTTC. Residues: CSAAWDSYEQYF.